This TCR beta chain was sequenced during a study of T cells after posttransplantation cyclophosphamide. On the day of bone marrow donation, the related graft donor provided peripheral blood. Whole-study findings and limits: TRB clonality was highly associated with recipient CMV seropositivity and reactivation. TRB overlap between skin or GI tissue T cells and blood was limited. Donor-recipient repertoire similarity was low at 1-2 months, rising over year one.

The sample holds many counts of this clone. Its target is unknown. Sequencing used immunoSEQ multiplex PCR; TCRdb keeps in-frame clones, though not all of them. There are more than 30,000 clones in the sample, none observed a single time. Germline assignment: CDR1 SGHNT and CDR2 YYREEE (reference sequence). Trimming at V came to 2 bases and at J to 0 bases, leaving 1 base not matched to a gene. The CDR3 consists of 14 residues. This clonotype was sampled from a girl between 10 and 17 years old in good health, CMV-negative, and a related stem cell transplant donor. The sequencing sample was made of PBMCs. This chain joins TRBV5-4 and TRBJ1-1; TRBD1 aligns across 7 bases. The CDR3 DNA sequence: TGTGCCAGCAGCTTCGACAGGGTGAACACTGAAGCTTTCTTT. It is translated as CASSFDRVNTEAFF.